One sample yielded the 25 T cell receptor beta chains listed below, sequenced in a study of blood T cell repertoires in COVID-19. Generated by immunoSEQ multiplex PCR, the TCRdb table keeps only in-frame clones and is missing some. The sample yields about 79,000 clones, roughly 89% seen once. Sequencing used peripheral blood. The source is a man aged 45-65 years with active COVID-19.

The chain joins TRBV20-1 to TRBJ2-4, with D perhaps TRBD1 (5 bases). V lost 3 bases to trimming and J lost 10 bases, with 19 bases between them. Germline CDR1 and CDR2: DFQATT and SNEGSKA (reference sequence). The CDR3 runs 14 residues. The DNA of the CDR3 is TGCAGTGCTAGTATGTCAGGGCAAGGACGAATTCAGTACTTC. Amino acid sequence: CSASMSGQGRIQYF.

The genes are TRBV5-8 and TRBJ2-2; 9 bases agree with TRBD2. The CDR3 length is 15 residues. Trimming at V came to 3 bases and at J to 3 bases, leaving 3 bases not matched to a gene. Germline-derived CDR1 and CDR2 are SGHTS and YDEGEE. CDR3 nucleotides: TGTGCCAGCAGCTACGGGACTAGCCACACCGGGGAGCTGTTTTTT. The encoded protein is CASSYGTSHTGELFF.

The chain recombines TRBV5-4 with TRBJ2-6, with 8 bases aligning to TRBD2. J lost 2 bases, V lost 1 base, and 5 bases had no gene match. The CDR3 contains 17 residues. Germline V CDR1 and CDR2: SGHNT, YYREEE (reference sequence). CDR3 nucleotide sequence: TGTGCCAGCAGCTTGCGTTCCGGGGGGGCTGGGGCCAACGTCCTGACTTTC. It yields the protein CASSLRSGGAGANVLTF.

DNA of the CDR3: TGTGCCAGCAGGGCAGAGGGGGTGCCGAACACTGAAGCTTTCTTT. Translated, it gives CASRAEGVPNTEAFF. J is TRBJ1-1 and V is TRBV2, with D possibly being TRBD1 (6 bases). Trimming pared 6 bases from V and 1 base from J, leaving 15 bases between. Germline assignment: CDR1 SNHLY and CDR2 FYNNEI. The CDR3 spans 15 residues.

The rearrangement links TRBV6-5 to TRBJ1-6; the match to TRBD1 covers 8 bases. CDR3 length equals 14 residues. Looked up from germline, CDR1 is MNHEY and CDR2 is SVGAGI. Losses at the gene ends were 6 bases for V and 10 bases for J; bases not matched to a gene: 8. The CDR3 region is CASSPGGGGSPLHF. CDR3 bases: TGTGCCAGCAGCCCAGGGGGCGGGGGATCACCCCTCCACTTT.

The gene calls are TRBV30 and TRBJ2-2, with D uncertain. CDR3 length: 10 residues. Per the germline V gene, CDR1 is GTSNPN and CDR2 is SVGIG (reference sequence). V was pared by 5 bases and J by 5 bases, with 3 bases between. The CDR3 reads CAWYTGELFF. The CDR3 bases are TGTGCCTGGTATACCGGGGAGCTGTTTTTT.

The chain recombines TRBV18 with TRBJ2-2; 7 nucleotides agree with TRBD1. The germline CDR1 and CDR2 sequences are KGHSH and LQKENI. J was trimmed by 1 base and V by 6 bases; bases with no gene match: 2. This CDR3 is 14 amino acids long. As DNA, the CDR3 is TGTGCCAGCTCCCGACAGGGGAACACCGGGGAGCTGTTTTTT. This encodes CASSRQGNTGELFF.

J is TRBJ1-1 and V is TRBV28; D not certain. Germline CDR1 reads MDHEN; CDR2 reads SYDVKM. CDR3 length: 13 amino acids. The V and J ends lost 4 bases and 11 bases respectively, with 17 bases between them. This CDR3 is CASSSVRTSWAFF. The DNA for the CDR3 is TGTGCCAGCAGTTCGGTCCGCACCTCTTGGGCTTTCTTT.

The V and J genes are TRBV7-8 and TRBJ1-2, with 7 bases that match TRBD1. The CDR3 has 16 residues. Germline lookup yields CDR1 SGHVS and CDR2 FQNEAQ. V lost 4 bases to trimming and J lost 5 bases; unmatched junction nucleotides: 13. The CDR3 sequence: CASSSPDRAFSYGYTF. The CDR3 nucleotides read TGTGCCAGCAGCTCACCCGACAGGGCTTTTTCTTATGGCTACACCTTC.

The genes are TRBV19 and TRBJ1-4, with TRBD1 matching over 9 bases. The V and J ends lost 6 bases and 7 bases, in that order; junction bases with no gene match: 9. Germline V gene sequence: CDR1 LNHDA, CDR2 SQIVND (reference sequence). The CDR3 extends over 15 amino acids. The CDR3 coding sequence is TGTGCCAGTAGCCTCCCCGGGACAGGGAGTGAAAAACTGTTTTTT. This sequence encodes CASSLPGTGSEKLFF. The complete variable domain, with remaining parts taken from reference TRBV19 and TRBJ1-4, reads DGGITQSPKYLFRKEGQNVTLSCEQNLNHDAMYWYRQDPGQGLRLIYYSQIVNDFQKGDIAEGYSVSREKKESFPLTVTSAQKNPTAFYLCASSLPGTGSEKLFFGSGTQLSVL.

The gene calls are TRBV4-2 and TRBJ1-6, with 7 bases identical to TRBD1. CDR1 LGHNA and CDR2 YNFKEQ come from the germline V gene. The CDR3 is 16 amino acids. Germline trimming cut 0 bases from V and 10 bases from J; bases unmatched to any gene: 9. The CDR3 protein is CASSQDHNRGYSPLHF. The CDR3 nucleotides are TGTGCCAGCAGCCAAGATCATAACAGGGGCTACTCACCCCTCCACTTT.

A single count supports this clone. V gene TRBV28 combines with J gene TRBJ2-1; D might be TRBD1 (5 bases). Per the germline V gene, CDR1 is MDHEN and CDR2 is SYDVKM. The CDR3 has 15 residues. Trimming stripped 3 bases from V and 3 bases from J, with 12 bases between. CDR3 DNA: TGTGCCAGCAGTTTGGGTGGGGCCGGCTACAATGAGCAGTTCTTC. Residues: CASSLGGAGYNEQFF. The variable domain in full, completed from reference TRBV28 and TRBJ2-1, reads DVKVTQSSRYLVKRTGEKVFLECVQDMDHENMFWYRQDPGLGLRLIYFSYDVKMKEKGDIPEGYSVSREKKERFSLILESASTNQTSMYLCASSLGGAGYNEQFFGPGTRLTVL.

The CDR3, as DNA: TGTGCCAGCAGCCTTAATACAGGAGCAACAGATACGCAGTATTTT. Residues: CASSLNTGATDTQYF. V is TRBV7-3 and J is TRBJ2-3; possible D gene TRBD1, 5 bases. The ends were cut back, 5 bases at V and 3 bases at J, with 15 bases in the middle. CDR1 and CDR2 (germline): SGHTA, FQGTGA. CDR3 length: 15 amino acids.

This chain uses TRBV5-5 with TRBJ1-5; D unresolved. CDR3 length equals 13 residues. Germline values: CDR1 SGHKS, CDR2 YYEKEE (reference sequence). Trimming removed 4 bases at V and 0 bases at J, with 5 bases between. The DNA for the CDR3 is TGTGCCAGCAGCCGGGATAGCAATCAGCCCCAGCATTTT. The encoded protein is CASSRDSNQPQHF.

The V gene is TRBV2, the J gene TRBJ1-1, with 12 nucleotides matching TRBD1. Unmatched junction bases numbered 4, after V lost 4 bases and J lost 4 bases. In germline, CDR1 is SNHLY, CDR2 FYNNEI. The CDR3 runs to 15 residues. CDR3 nucleotide sequence: TGTGCCAGCAGTGGGGGACAGGGGGCGTTCACTGAAGCTTTCTTT. Translated: CASSGGQGAFTEAFF.

The J gene is TRBJ2-5, the V gene TRBV7-3, with D possibly TRBD2 on 6 matching bases. The CDR3 loop spans 15 amino acids. Trimming removed 2 bases from V and 0 bases from J, with 10 bases in between. The germline V gene has CDR1 SGHTA and CDR2 FQGTGA. In nucleotides, the CDR3 is TGTGCCAGCAGCTTAGGCGGGGCCAACCAAGAGACCCAGTACTTC. Translating it yields CASSLGGANQETQYF.

This chain joins TRBV6-2 or TRBV6-3 and TRBJ2-7, with D possibly being TRBD2 (7 bases). Germline V gives CDR1 MNHEY, CDR2 SVGEGT. V lost 6 bases, J lost 4 bases, and 19 bases lay in between. CDR3 length: 15 amino acids. CDR3 amino acids: CASSPPGGGAYEQYF. CDR3 DNA: TGTGCCAGCAGCCCCCCTGGAGGGGGGGCTTACGAGCAGTACTTC.

The rearrangement links TRBV5-6 to TRBJ2-1; no clear D gene. The V gene's germline CDR1 is SGHDT and CDR2 YYEEEE. The CDR3 loop spans 11 amino acids. Deletions cut 5 bases from V and 7 bases from J, with 7 bases between. CDR3 residues: CASSMYNEQFF. In DNA, the CDR3 is TGTGCCAGCAGTATGTATAATGAGCAGTTCTTC.

This rearrangement joins TRBV10-3 to TRBJ2-3, with 11 nucleotides matching TRBD2. The junction had 11 bases not matched to a gene; V was cut back by 6 bases and J by 6 bases. The germline V gene has CDR1 ENHRY and CDR2 SYGVKD. The CDR3 contains 16 residues. This CDR3 reads CAISALRASGRDTQYF. DNA for the CDR3: TGTGCCATCAGCGCCCTTCGGGCTAGCGGGAGGGATACGCAGTATTTT.

This sequence joins TRBV5-1 and TRBJ2-5, with 7 bases that match TRBD2. The length of the CDR3 is 15 residues. The V segment lost 0 bases and the J segment 4 bases; nucleotides outside the gene matches: 6. From germline, CDR1 is SGHRS and CDR2 YFSETQ. Here the CDR3 reads CASSLGSSGGETQYF. The CDR3 DNA reads TGCGCCAGCAGCTTGGGGTCGTCGGGGGGAGAGACCCAGTACTTC.

The chain is built from TRBV27 and TRBJ2-5; TRBD2 aligns across 12 bases. CDR3 size: 14 residues. Unmatched junction bases numbered 3, after V lost 6 bases and J lost 4 bases. Germline V lookup: CDR1 MNHEY, CDR2 SMNVEV (reference sequence). CDR3 DNA sequence: TGTGCCAGCAGGCGGACTAGCGGGACAGAGACCCAGTACTTC. Translated: CASRRTSGTETQYF.

The chain uses TRBV19 and TRBJ1-2; D is unresolved. This CDR3 spans 13 amino acids. Germline V gene lookup returns CDR1 LNHDA and CDR2 SQIVND (reference sequence). Trimming took off 3 bases at V and 9 bases at J, with 14 bases between the two ends. The CDR3 nucleotides read TGTGCCAGTAGTATCGGTGACCAGAGGAGCTACACCTTC. The encoded protein is CASSIGDQRSYTF.

The gene calls are TRBV12-3 or TRBV12-4 and TRBJ1-4, with 7 bases aligning to TRBD1. V shed 6 bases, J shed 13 bases, and the junction held 5 bases outside the gene matches. This CDR3 has 11 amino acids. The CDR3 coding sequence is TGTGCCAGCAGAGTACAGGGGCGACTGTTTTTT. This encodes CASRVQGRLFF.

The V call is TRBV5-6, the J call TRBJ2-3; 11 bases fit TRBD2. Losses at the gene ends were 9 bases for V and 2 bases for J; bases not matched to a gene: 11. The CDR3 length is 16 residues. Germline V gives CDR1 SGHDT, CDR2 YYEEEE. CDR3: CATTSGSMIPTDTQYF. In nucleotides, the CDR3 is TGTGCCACCACTAGCGGGAGTATGATCCCCACAGATACGCAGTATTTT.

The genes are TRBV7-9 and TRBJ1-3, with a possible D match to TRBD1 (6 bases). There are 14 residues in the CDR3. Germline assignment: CDR1 SEHNR and CDR2 FQNEAQ (reference sequence). The V end lost 6 bases, the J end lost 6 bases, and 15 bases lay between the germline ends. The CDR3 region has the DNA TGTGCCAGCAGTTCCGGTTCAGGGGTAAACACCATATATTTT. It codes for CASSSGSGVNTIYF.